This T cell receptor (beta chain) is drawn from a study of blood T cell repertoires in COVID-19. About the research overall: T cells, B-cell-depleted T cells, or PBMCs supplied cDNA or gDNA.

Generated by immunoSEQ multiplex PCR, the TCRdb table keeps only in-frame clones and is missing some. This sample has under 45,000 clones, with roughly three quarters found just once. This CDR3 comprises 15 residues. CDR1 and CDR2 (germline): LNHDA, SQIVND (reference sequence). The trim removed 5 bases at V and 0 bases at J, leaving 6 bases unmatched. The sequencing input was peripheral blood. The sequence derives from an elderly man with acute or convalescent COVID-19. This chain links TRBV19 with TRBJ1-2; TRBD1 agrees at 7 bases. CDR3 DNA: TGTGCCAGTAGTCCCCGGGACAGAGCTAACTATGGCTACACCTTC. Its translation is CASSPRDRANYGYTF.